The 10 T cell receptor beta chains below were found in one sample sequenced in a study of CD8 T cells in ankylosing spondylitis. TCRdb processed the 5' RACE reads anew with MiXCR; each CDR3 protein has one entry. The sample shows 150,000 to 200,000 distinct CDR3 sequences, 18% of them seen only once. The sequencing input was blood, either unsorted or a sorted T cell fraction (not recorded which). The receptors were sampled from a male donor between 5 and 29 years old with ankylosing spondylitis or in good health (not recorded which).

This clonotype was observed at least ten times. The gene calls are TRBV4-3 and TRBJ1-4; perhaps TRBD1 as D (5 bases). The CDR3 loop spans 16 amino acids. Germline V gene sequence: CDR1 LGHNA, CDR2 YSLEER. V lost 0 bases to trimming and J lost 7 bases, with 15 bases between them. The CDR3 DNA is TGCGCCAGCAGCCAAGAGGGGGACGCGACTGGTGAAAAACTGTTTTTT. Encoded protein: CASSQEGDATGEKLFF.

This clonotype was seen many times. The V call is TRBV5-1, the J call TRBJ1-1; D uncertain. The germline V gene has CDR1 SGHRS and CDR2 YFSETQ. This CDR3 is 12 amino acids long. Trimming removed 0 bases at V and 4 bases at J, with 4 bases between. The CDR3 sequence is CASSLALTEAFF. The CDR3 bases are TGCGCCAGCAGCTTGGCTCTCACTGAAGCTTTCTTT.

This clonotype was seen more than once but under ten times. This clone may be a read error of a much larger clone one base away. This sequence joins TRBV14 and TRBJ1-6, with 7 positions matching TRBD1. Germline V CDR1 and CDR2: SGHDN, FVKESK. CDR3 length: 15 residues. The CDR3 here is CPSSQLTGVRSPLHF. CDR3 coding DNA: TGTCCCAGCAGCCAACTCACAGGGGTGCGATCACCCCTCCACTTT.

CDR3 in amino acids: CATSRDSRLDTGELFF. CDR3 nucleotides: TGTGCCACCAGCAGAGATTCCCGACTCGACACCGGGGAGCTGTTTTTT. The chain is built from TRBV15 and TRBJ2-2; D unclear. The ends were cut back, 0 bases at V and 3 bases at J, with 11 bases in the middle. The CDR3 contains 16 residues. The germline V gene has CDR1 LNHNV and CDR2 YYDKDF (reference sequence).

This clonotype was found many times. This sequence joins TRBV12-3 or TRBV12-4 and TRBJ2-5; the match to TRBD2 covers 12 bases. This CDR3 comprises 15 residues. The trim removed 6 bases at V and 3 bases at J, leaving 5 bases unmatched. Written as DNA, the CDR3 is TGTGCCAGCAGAGTCCTAGCGGGAGGGGAAGAGACCCAGTACTTC. Translating it yields CASRVLAGGEETQYF.

This clonotype has at least ten counts. The gene calls are TRBV20-1 and TRBJ1-2; 10 positions agree with TRBD1. The CDR3 contains 14 residues. Germline trimming cut 0 bases from V and 7 bases from J; bases unmatched to any gene: 5. Per the germline V gene, CDR1 is DFQATT and CDR2 is SNEGSKA (reference sequence). The CDR3 DNA is TGCAGTGCTAGAGATGGGACAGGGGAGGTTGGCTACACCTTC. Protein product: CSARDGTGEVGYTF.

This clonotype has just one count. The chain employs TRBV20-1 and TRBJ1-2; TRBD1 matches at 7 bases. Germline CDR1 is DFQATT and CDR2 is SNEGSKA (reference sequence). This CDR3 has 12 amino acids. CDR3 nucleotide sequence: TGCAGCGGCGGGACAGTCCCCTATGGCTACACCTTC. It yields the protein CSGGTVPYGYTF.

This clonotype occurred many times. J is TRBJ1-5 and V is TRBV18; D perhaps matches TRBD1 (5 bases). Trimming stripped 2 bases from V and 2 bases from J, with 10 bases between. Germline values: CDR1 KGHSH, CDR2 LQKENI. There are 15 residues in the CDR3. CDR3 residues: CASSPVAGRNQPQHF. The DNA of the CDR3 is TGTGCCAGCTCACCAGTGGCAGGGCGCAATCAGCCCCAGCATTTT.

The CDR3 reads CSARVPSGSSGANVLTF. Written as DNA, the CDR3 is TGCAGTGCTAGAGTGCCTAGCGGGAGCTCTGGGGCCAACGTCCTGACTTTC. The V and J genes are TRBV20-1 and TRBJ2-6; TRBD2 matches 10 bases. The germline V gene has CDR1 DFQATT and CDR2 SNEGSKA (reference sequence). The CDR3 runs to 17 residues. Trimming at V came to 1 base and at J to 0 bases, leaving 3 bases not matched to a gene.

This clonotype was seen repeatedly, ten times or more. The chain combines TRBV11-2 with TRBJ2-3; 11 bases align to TRBD2. From germline, CDR1 is SGHAT and CDR2 FQNNGV. The length of the CDR3 is 13 residues. Trimming cost V 11 bases and J 2 bases; bases outside gene matches: 3. CDR3 in amino acids: CAGTSGNTDTQYF. The CDR3 DNA is TGTGCCGGGACTAGCGGCAACACAGATACGCAGTATTTT. Combining the CDR3 with reference TRBV11-2 and TRBJ2-3 gives the whole variable domain EAGVAQSPRYKIIEKRQSVAFWCNPISGHATLYWYQQILGQGPKLLIQFQNNGVVDDSQLPKDRFSAERLKGVDSTLKIQPAKLEDSAVYLCAGTSGNTDTQYFGPGTRLTVL.